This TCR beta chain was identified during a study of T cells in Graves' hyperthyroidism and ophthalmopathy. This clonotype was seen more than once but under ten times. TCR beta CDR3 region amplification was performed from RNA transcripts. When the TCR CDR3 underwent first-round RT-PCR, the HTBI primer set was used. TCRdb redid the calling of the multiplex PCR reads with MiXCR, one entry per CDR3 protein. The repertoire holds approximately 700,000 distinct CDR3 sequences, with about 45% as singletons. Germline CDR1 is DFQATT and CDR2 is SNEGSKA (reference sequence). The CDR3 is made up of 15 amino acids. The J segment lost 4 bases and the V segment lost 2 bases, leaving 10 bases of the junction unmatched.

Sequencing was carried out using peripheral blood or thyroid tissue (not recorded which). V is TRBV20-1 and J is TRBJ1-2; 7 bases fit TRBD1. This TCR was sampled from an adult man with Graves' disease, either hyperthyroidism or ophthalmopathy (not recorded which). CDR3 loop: CSARFRDRHLYGYTF. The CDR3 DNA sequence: TGCAGTGCTAGATTCCGGGACAGACACCTCTATGGCTACACCTTC.